Listed below are T cell receptor beta chains from one sample, sequenced in a study of cytomegalovirus exposure and HLA in healthy donors. Libraries were prepared by immunoSEQ multiplex PCR; TCRdb keeps only in-frame clonotypes and omits some of them. The sample has 110,000 or so clones; over 60% are singletons. The source material was PBMCs. The origin of the receptors is a female donor in good health and CMV-seronegative. Both conserved end residues are part of each CDR3. Fields, in order: V gene, J gene, D gene, clone size, CDR3 DNA, CDR3 protein. A D gene is named only where the DNA matches it firmly. Not all rows give a size; the values are once, few, many and, for expanded clones, a class.

V: TRBV6-1
J: TRBJ2-1
D: TRBD1
size: NA
DNA: TGTGCCAGCAGTGGACAGGGGGAGAGCGATGAGCAGTTCTTC
CDR3: CASSGQGESDEQFF

V: TRBV27
J: TRBJ1-6
D: TRBD1
size: NA
DNA: TGTGCCAGCCAGGGGACAGGGGCCACTTATAATTCCCCCCTCCACTTT
CDR3: CASQGTGATYNSPLHF

V: TRBV4-2
J: TRBJ2-5
D: NA
size: NA
DNA: TGTGCCAGCAGCCAAGATATGGAGACCCAGTACTTC
CDR3: CASSQDMETQYF

V: TRBV6-1
J: TRBJ2-7
D: TRBD1
size: NA
DNA: TGTGCCAGCAGTCCACCGTGGGACAGGGTCTACGAGCAGTACTTC
CDR3: CASSPPWDRVYEQYF

V: TRBV6-1
J: TRBJ2-1
D: NA
size: NA
DNA: TGTGCCAGCAGCCCCAGGTGGGGCCGTCAGTTCTTC
CDR3: CASSPRWGRQFF

V: TRBV19
J: TRBJ2-3
D: NA
size: NA
DNA: TGTGCCAGTAGTATAGGTCAGGGCACAGATACGCAGTATTTT
CDR3: CASSIGQGTDTQYF

V: TRBV6-5
J: TRBJ2-7
D: TRBD1
size: few
DNA: TGTGCCAGCAGTTACTCGACAGGGTACGAGCAGTACTTC
CDR3: CASSYSTGYEQYF

V: TRBV11-3
J: TRBJ1-1
D: NA
size: NA
DNA: TGTGCCAGCAGCCCCAACTTAGACACTGAAGCTTTCTTT
CDR3: CASSPNLDTEAFF

V: TRBV30
J: TRBJ2-1
D: TRBD2
size: NA
DNA: TGTGCCTGGAGTGTAGCGCGGGGGGCCTACAATGAGCAGTTCTTC
CDR3: CAWSVARGAYNEQFF

V: TRBV30
J: TRBJ1-5
D: NA
size: few
DNA: TGTGCCTGGAGTCCCAAGGGAGGTAATCAGCCCCAGCATTTT
CDR3: CAWSPKGGNQPQHF

V: TRBV4-2
J: TRBJ2-3
D: TRBD2
size: NA
DNA: TGTGCCAGCAGCCCCGGAGTAGCGGGGGGGCCCGGCACAGATACGCAGTATTTT
CDR3: CASSPGVAGGPGTDTQYF

V: TRBV14
J: TRBJ1-2
D: NA
size: NA
DNA: TGTGCCAGCAGCCAAGGCGGTCTTTTAGGAGGGCCTTATGGCTACACCTTC
CDR3: CASSQGGLLGGPYGYTF

V: TRBV5-4
J: TRBJ2-5
D: TRBD2
size: NA
DNA: TGTGCCAGCAGCTCTGCGGGAGGGACTCGGGAGACCCAGTACTTC
CDR3: CASSSAGGTRETQYF

V: TRBV7-9
J: TRBJ2-7
D: NA
size: NA
DNA: TGTGCCAGCAGCTTAGGAGCCCTCTACGAGCAGTACTTC
CDR3: CASSLGALYEQYF

V: TRBV6-1
J: TRBJ2-3
D: NA
size: NA
DNA: TGTGCCGGGCAGGACACAGATACGCAGTATTTT
CDR3: CAGQDTDTQYF

V: TRBV18
J: TRBJ1-2
D: NA
size: NA
DNA: TGTGCCAGCTCACTGGGCAGTAACTATGGCTACACCTTC
CDR3: CASSLGSNYGYTF

V: TRBV2
J: TRBJ1-1
D: NA
size: NA
DNA: TGTGCCACGCAAACAGGGCTTGAAGCTTTCTTT
CDR3: CATQTGLEAFF

V: TRBV5-3
J: TRBJ2-2
D: TRBD2
size: NA
DNA: TGTGCCAGAACAACTGGGAGGGGTGAAACCGGGGAGCTGTTTTTT
CDR3: CARTTGRGETGELFF

V: TRBV5-6
J: TRBJ2-3
D: NA
size: NA
DNA: TGTGCCAGCAGCTTGGCGGCGGATCTTAGCACAGATACGCAGTATTTT
CDR3: CASSLAADLSTDTQYF

V: TRBV6-5
J: TRBJ2-1
D: TRBD2
size: NA
DNA: TGTGCCAGCAGGAGTAGCGGGGGCAAGCGCAATGAGCAGTTCTTC
CDR3: CASRSSGGKRNEQFF

V: TRBV7-9
J: TRBJ2-5
D: TRBD1
size: NA
DNA: TGTGCCAGCAGCTTAGCGATGGGGGGACAGGTGTTCACCCAGTACTTC
CDR3: CASSLAMGGQVFTQYF

V: TRBV6-4
J: TRBJ1-5
D: NA
size: many
DNA: TGTGCCAGCAGTGAAGGGGACAACAATCAGCCCCAGCATTTT
CDR3: CASSEGDNNQPQHF

V: TRBV28
J: TRBJ1-2
D: NA
size: NA
DNA: TGTGCCAGCAGACCCACGTTCCCAGGGTCATATGGCTACACCTTC
CDR3: CASRPTFPGSYGYTF

V: TRBV27
J: TRBJ1-2
D: NA
size: NA
DNA: TGTGCCAGCAGTTCCCCGGGAGGGTCGGGCTATGGCTACACCTTC
CDR3: CASSSPGGSGYGYTF

V: TRBV18
J: TRBJ1-3
D: NA
size: NA
DNA: TGTGCCAGCCCACCATCTATGGGAAACACCATATATTTT
CDR3: CASPPSMGNTIYF

V: TRBV2
J: TRBJ1-3
D: TRBD1
size: NA
DNA: TGTGCCAACACCTTCAGAGGGGACAGCGCCACTTCCTCTGGAAACACCATATATTTT
CDR3: CANTFRGDSATSSGNTIYF

V: TRBV7-9
J: TRBJ2-2
D: NA
size: once
DNA: TGTTCCAGCAGCCCCCGACAGAACACCGGGGAGCTGTTTTTT
CDR3: CSSSPRQNTGELFF

V: TRBV2
J: TRBJ1-2
D: TRBD1
size: NA
DNA: TGTGCCAGCAGTGCTGCCTGGACAGGGGATGGCGGCTACACCTTC
CDR3: CASSAAWTGDGGYTF

V: TRBV4-1
J: TRBJ1-3
D: TRBD1
size: NA
DNA: TGCGCCAGCAGCCAAGTAATCGGGACAGGGCACTCTGGAAACACCATATATTTT
CDR3: CASSQVIGTGHSGNTIYF

V: TRBV5-4
J: TRBJ1-2
D: NA
size: once
DNA: TGTGCCAGCAACGTAGCTAACTATGGCTACACCTTC
CDR3: CASNVANYGYTF

V: TRBV4-2
J: TRBJ2-7
D: NA
size: few
DNA: TGTGCCAGCAGCCAGTACATTGCAGGGACTTCCTACGAGCAGTACTTC
CDR3: CASSQYIAGTSYEQYF

V: TRBV4-1
J: TRBJ1-5
D: NA
size: once
DNA: TGCGCCAGCAGCCAAGTCCACACTAGCAATCAGCCCCAGCATTTT
CDR3: CASSQVHTSNQPQHF

V: TRBV9
J: TRBJ2-3
D: TRBD2
size: NA
DNA: TGTGCCAGCAGCGCAGGAGCGGGGAGCACAGATACGCAGTATTTT
CDR3: CASSAGAGSTDTQYF

V: TRBV19
J: TRBJ2-1
D: NA
size: NA
DNA: TGTGCCAGTCGACTCGGTGGCGGTTTATACAATGAGCAGTTCTTC
CDR3: CASRLGGGLYNEQFF

V: TRBV5-6
J: TRBJ2-1
D: TRBD2
size: NA
DNA: TGTGCCAGCAGCCGGACTAGCGGCAATGAGCAGTTCTTC
CDR3: CASSRTSGNEQFF

V: TRBV5-4
J: TRBJ2-3
D: NA
size: NA
DNA: TGTGCCAGCAGCTCGATCCCCGGGGGGCGCACAGATACGCAGTATTTT
CDR3: CASSSIPGGRTDTQYF

V: TRBV6-4
J: TRBJ1-5
D: NA
size: once
DNA: TGTGCCAGCAGTGAACAGGAAAATCAGCCCCAGCATTTT
CDR3: CASSEQENQPQHF

V: TRBV5-1
J: TRBJ1-1
D: TRBD1
size: NA
DNA: TGCGCCAGCAGCTTGACCCCAGGGGGCACTGAAGCTTTCTTT
CDR3: CASSLTPGGTEAFF

V: TRBV15
J: TRBJ2-5
D: TRBD1
size: NA
DNA: TGTGCCACCGGAAGGGACAGGGTGGAAGGAGAGACCCAGTACTTC
CDR3: CATGRDRVEGETQYF

V: TRBV5-6
J: TRBJ2-7
D: NA
size: NA
DNA: TGTGCCAGCAACGGGTTCGAGGACGAGCAGTACTTC
CDR3: CASNGFEDEQYF

V: TRBV19
J: TRBJ1-1
D: TRBD1
size: NA
DNA: TGTGCCAGTAGTAATCAACAGGGGAGAAACACTGAAGCTTTCTTT
CDR3: CASSNQQGRNTEAFF

V: TRBV29-1
J: TRBJ1-1
D: TRBD1
size: NA
DNA: TGCAGCGTGGAGGGACAGCCGAACACTGAAGCTTTCTTT
CDR3: CSVEGQPNTEAFF

V: TRBV5-4
J: TRBJ2-1
D: TRBD2
size: NA
DNA: TGTGCCAGCAGCTTGTTGGGGGGGGGATACAATGAGCAGTTCTTC
CDR3: CASSLLGGGYNEQFF

V: TRBV2
J: TRBJ1-2
D: NA
size: NA
DNA: TGTGCCAGCAGGGAACAGGGAGGCTACACCTTC
CDR3: CASREQGGYTF

V: TRBV7-9
J: TRBJ1-5
D: NA
size: NA
DNA: TGTGCCAGCAGCTCCGGTGGGGGCGGCAAGCCCCAGCATTTT
CDR3: CASSSGGGGKPQHF